This T cell receptor (beta chain) was identified in a study of CD8+ T cells in alopecia areata. Study-wide background: Each day, treated patients took oral tofacitinib twice, at 5 to 10 mg per dose. The drug, tofacitinib, lasted 6 to 18 months, followed by 6 months off drug. Study-wide results and caveats: Scalp lesions, especially in alopecia totalis/universalis, had higher clonality than normal scalp.

PBMC-derived CD4+ and CD8+ T cells were sorted. In the case of this clone: Its specificity is unknown.

Trimming took off 1 base at V and 2 bases at J, with 12 bases between the two ends. This CDR3 contains 15 residues. Germline CDR1 reads MNHEY; CDR2 reads SMNVEV (reference sequence). Isolated RNA was reverse transcribed into cDNA used as the sequencing template. The repertoire was sequenced with immunoSEQ multiplex PCR; TCRdb's copy has only in-frame clones and lacks some. The data contain approximately 61,000 clones, 95% to 97% of them singletons. This chain joins TRBV27 and TRBJ2-7, with D perhaps matching TRBD1 (5 bases). Sequences were derived from CD8+ T cells sorted from blood, sampled at week 0. The sequence came from a human donor with alopecia areata. The CDR3 sequence: CASSLYQGRAYEQYF. The CDR3, as DNA: TGTGCCAGCAGTTTATACCAGGGCCGCGCCTACGAGCAGTACTTC.